The 3 T cell receptor beta chains in this list originate from one sample, sequenced in a study of shared clonotypes between healthy human individuals. TCRdb's copy holds only in-frame clones and misses some; the assay was immunoSEQ multiplex PCR. The table shows under 600,000 clones, with roughly 79% occurring only once. The specimen sequenced was PBMCs. Every receptor here comes from a woman aged 40 to 50 in good health. Some clones in this sample may be carry-over from other donors' samples.

This clone has a single count. The CDR3 region has the DNA TGCGCCAGCAGGTTCCTAGCGGGGGACACCGGGGAGCTGTTTTTT. This encodes CASRFLAGDTGELFF. The chain recombines TRBV5-1 with TRBJ2-2; 10 bases align to TRBD2. Germline V lookup: CDR1 SGHRS, CDR2 YFSETQ. Trimming at V came to 5 bases and at J to 3 bases, leaving 4 bases not matched to a gene. CDR3 length: 15 amino acids.

The CDR3 reads CAWSDDSYEQYF. The CDR3 nucleotides are TGTGCCTGGAGCGACGATTCCTACGAGCAGTACTTC. V is TRBV30 and J is TRBJ2-7; D is undetermined. CDR1 GTSNPN and CDR2 SVGIG come from the germline V gene (reference sequence). The length of the CDR3 is 12 residues. V lost 3 bases and J lost 1, with 7 bases in between.

V usage is TRBV30 and J usage is TRBJ1-6; the match to TRBD1 covers 7 bases. In germline, CDR1 is GTSNPN, CDR2 SVGIG (reference sequence). This CDR3 comprises 14 residues. The J segment lost 5 bases and the V segment lost 2 bases, leaving 3 bases of the junction unmatched. CDR3 nucleotides: TGTGCCTGGAGTCGGGGACAGAATAATTCACCCCTCCACTTT. It encodes CAWSRGQNNSPLHF.